This note documents a single TCR beta chain sequence. In the PCR, 60 Vbeta and 13 Jbeta primers were used. Profiling relied on immunoSEQ multiplex PCR, and the TCRdb table lists in-frame clones only, not all of them. In the table there are about 130,000 clones, roughly 70% of which are singletons. These data are taken from a study of cytomegalovirus exposure and HLA in healthy donors. Each donor was nominally healthy when sampled (though unrecorded immune exposures were likely). The CDR3 is 16 amino acids. V was clipped by 5 bases and J by 2 bases, with 16 bases between them. Germline assignment: CDR1 SGHAT and CDR2 FQDESV (reference sequence).

J is TRBJ1-3 and V is TRBV11-1; D may be TRBD1 (5 bases). The sample consisted of PBMCs. This receptor was obtained from a man aged 50 to 60 in good health and CMV-seropositive. The CDR3 loop reads CASSRGDFSTGNTIYF. The CDR3 bases are TGTGCCAGCAGCCGAGGGGACTTTTCGACTGGAAACACCATATATTTT.